This T cell receptor (beta chain) was documented in a study of identical twins. Germline V gene sequence: CDR1 DFQATT, CDR2 SNEGSKA (reference sequence). The J segment lost 4 bases and the V segment lost 2 bases, leaving 6 bases of the junction unmatched. There are 14 residues in the CDR3. TCRdb reprocessed the 5' RACE reads via MiXCR and lists one record per CDR3 protein. This table has 500,000 to 600,000 distinct CDR3 sequences, 22% appearing once. This same sample was also part of a study on T cells expressing NK-cell markers.

This receptor was identified in a woman aged 18-29 years in good health. Sequencing was performed on CD4+ T cells sorted from blood. The chain carries TRBV20-1 and TRBJ2-7, with TRBD2 matching 9 bases. Here the CDR3 DNA reads TGCAGTGCTAGAACGGCTAGCGGGGCGTACGAGCAGTACTTC. Translated: CSARTASGAYEQYF.